The entry below gives a single T cell receptor beta chain sequence along with its context. This specimen comes from a study of blood T cell repertoires in COVID-19. Study at large: COVID-19 samples from acute and convalescent phases originated in the United States, Italy and Spain.

Sequenced by immunoSEQ multiplex PCR; TCRdb stores in-frame clones only, minus some. There are roughly 200,000 clones in the sample; 75% to 90% occur only once, and approximately 30% lies in the top ten. Looked up from germline, CDR1 is SGHAT and CDR2 is FQNNGV. The CDR3 is 19 residues long. Trimming cost V 6 bases and J 11 bases; bases outside gene matches: 24. The chain joins TRBV11-2 to TRBJ2-1; TRBD2 matches 11 bases. Sequenced sample: peripheral blood. The receptor was isolated from a man aged 40-49 years with acute or convalescent COVID-19. Here the CDR3 reads CASSIRGLPGLAATAQQFF. For the CDR3, the DNA is TGTGCCAGCAGTATACGGGGTCTACCGGGACTAGCGGCGACAGCTCAGCAGTTCTTC.